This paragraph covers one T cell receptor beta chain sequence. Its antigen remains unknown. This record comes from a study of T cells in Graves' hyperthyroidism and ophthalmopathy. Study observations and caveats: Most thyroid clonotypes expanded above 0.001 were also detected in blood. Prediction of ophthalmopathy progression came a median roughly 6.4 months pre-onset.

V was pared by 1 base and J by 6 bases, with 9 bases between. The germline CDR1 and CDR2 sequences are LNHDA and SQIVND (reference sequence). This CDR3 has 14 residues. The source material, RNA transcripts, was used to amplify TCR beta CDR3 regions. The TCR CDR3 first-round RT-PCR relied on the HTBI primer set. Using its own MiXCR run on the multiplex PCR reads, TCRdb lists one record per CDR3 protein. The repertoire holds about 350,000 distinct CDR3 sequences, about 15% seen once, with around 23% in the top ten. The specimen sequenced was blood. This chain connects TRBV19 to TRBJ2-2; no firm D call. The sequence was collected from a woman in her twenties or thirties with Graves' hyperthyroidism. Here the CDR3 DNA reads TGTGCCAGTAGTATAGCGGACGGTGCCGGGGAGCTGTTTTTT. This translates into CASSIADGAGELFF.